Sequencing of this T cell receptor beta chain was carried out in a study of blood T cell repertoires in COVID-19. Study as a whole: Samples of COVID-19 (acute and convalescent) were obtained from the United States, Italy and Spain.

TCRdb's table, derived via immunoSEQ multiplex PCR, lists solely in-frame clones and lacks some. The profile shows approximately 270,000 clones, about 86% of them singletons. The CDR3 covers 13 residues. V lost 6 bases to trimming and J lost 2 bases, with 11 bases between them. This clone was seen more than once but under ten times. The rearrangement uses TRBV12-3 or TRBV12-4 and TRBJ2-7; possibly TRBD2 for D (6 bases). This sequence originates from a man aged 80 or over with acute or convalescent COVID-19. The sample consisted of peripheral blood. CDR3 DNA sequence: TGTGCCAGCAGCCGAGGAGGGACCTACGAGCAGTACTTC. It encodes CASSRGGTYEQYF.